These 15 T cell receptor beta chains came from one sample sequenced in a study of cytomegalovirus exposure and HLA in healthy donors. PCR was performed using 60 Vbeta and 13 Jbeta primers. Assay used: immunoSEQ multiplex PCR; TCRdb lists only in-frame clones, some missing. Among 150,000 to 200,000 clones, around 80% were seen once, and the ten largest hold 1%. What was sequenced was PBMCs. These receptors came from a woman in her thirties or forties in good health and CMV-seronegative.

The genes are TRBV30 and TRBJ1-5; D not resolved. The CDR3 sequence is 15 residues long. The V gene's germline CDR1 is GTSNPN and CDR2 SVGIG (reference sequence). Trimming stripped 4 bases from V and 0 bases from J, with 13 bases between. The CDR3 loop is CAWTKEGYSNQPQHF. In nucleotides, the CDR3 is TGTGCCTGGACAAAAGAGGGTTATAGCAATCAGCCCCAGCATTTT.

The chain combines TRBV7-5 with TRBJ1-2; TRBD1 was called by the table and not checked on the DNA. TRBV7-5 represents a pseudogene. This CDR3 has 13 residues. The CDR3 DNA follows: TGTGCCAGAAGCCCCAGACAGCGTCCTGGCTACACCTTC. Its translation: CARSPRQRPGYTF.

The rearrangement joins TRBV5-1 to TRBJ1-4; tentatively, D is TRBD1 (5 bases). The CDR3 consists of 15 residues. V lost 1 base and J lost 4, with 11 bases in between. Germline assignment: CDR1 SGHRS and CDR2 YFSETQ. CDR3 DNA sequence: TGCGCCAGCAGCTTGAACGGACAAAGTAATGAAAAACTGTTTTTT. Amino acid sequence: CASSLNGQSNEKLFF.

This clone showed up just a few times. The chain joins TRBV6-1 to TRBJ1-1; TRBD1 agrees at 8 bases. V lost 4 bases to trimming and J lost 2 bases; unmatched junction nucleotides: 6. CDR1 and CDR2 from the germline V gene are MNHNS and SASEGT. The CDR3 runs 15 residues. The CDR3 coding sequence is TGTGCCAGCAGTGCCGGGACAGGAGCAAACACTGAAGCTTTCTTT. It translates to CASSAGTGANTEAFF.

The V and J genes are TRBV5-6 and TRBJ2-3, with a weak D call TRBD2 (5 bases). Germline-derived CDR1 and CDR2 are SGHDT and YYEEEE. V lost 3 bases to trimming and J lost 4 bases, with 18 bases between them. The CDR3 totals 16 residues. The CDR3 sequence: CASSYSVTRSPDTQYF. CDR3 bases: TGTGCCAGCAGCTATTCAGTTACTAGAAGTCCAGATACGCAGTATTTT.

Concerning this clone itself: One end of the junction fails to match germline, which may point to a read error. V and J are TRBV4-1 and TRBJ2-1, with 9 bases lining up with TRBD2. CDR3 size: 15 residues. Germline CDR1 reads MGHRA; CDR2 reads YSYEKL. CDR3 nucleotides: TGCGCCAGCAGCCAAGATCAGGGTAGCGGGAGTTGGCGGATCTTC. It translates to CASSQDQGSGSWRIF.

This clone was seen only a few times. The chain carries TRBV6-1 and TRBJ1-1; D call uncertain. In germline, CDR1 is MNHNS, CDR2 SASEGT. V lost 3 bases, J lost 11 bases, and 13 bases lay in between. The CDR3 is made up of 12 amino acids. The CDR3 nucleotides are TGTGCCAGCAGTGAGGAAGCAAGAGGGGCTTTCTTT. Its protein product is CASSEEARGAFF.

The J gene is TRBJ2-3, the V gene TRBV27, with D perhaps matching TRBD2 (5 bases). V was pared by 8 bases and J by 4 bases, with 10 bases between. The CDR3 is made up of 12 amino acids. Germline V gene lookup returns CDR1 MNHEY and CDR2 SMNVEV (reference sequence). CDR3 DNA sequence: TGTGCCAGCCATAGCGTGGCAGATACGCAGTATTTT. Translation gives CASHSVADTQYF.

This chain uses TRBV6-1 with TRBJ2-2, with a tentative D call TRBD1 (6 bases). V lost 6 bases and J lost 5, with 16 bases in between. The CDR3 covers 15 residues. CDR1 MNHNS and CDR2 SASEGT come from the germline V gene. The CDR3 DNA reads TGTGCCAGCAGAGCAGGGGCGGGTAGTACCGGGGAGCTGTTTTTT. Protein sequence: CASRAGAGSTGELFF.

The chain uses TRBV19 and TRBJ2-7, with TRBD1 matching 8 bases. V was pared by 6 bases and J by 1 base, with 5 bases of the junction left unmatched. The CDR3 is 14 amino acids. Looked up from germline, CDR1 is LNHDA and CDR2 is SQIVND (reference sequence). This CDR3 reads CASSIDRGSYEQYF. The CDR3 nucleotides are TGTGCCAGTAGCATCGACAGGGGTTCCTACGAGCAGTACTTC.

This sequence joins TRBV5-1 and TRBJ1-4, with TRBD1 matching over 7 bases. The germline CDR1 and CDR2 sequences are SGHRS and YFSETQ. The CDR3 spans 13 residues. After removal of 3 bases from V and 8 bases from J, the junction contained 4 bases not matched to a gene. The CDR3 coding sequence is TGCGCCAGCAGCTCAACAGGGGTGGAAAAACTGTTTTTT. Its protein product is CASSSTGVEKLFF.

This chain joins TRBV6-5 and TRBJ2-7; D uncertain. Trimming stripped 0 bases from V and 2 bases from J, with 11 bases between. This CDR3 is built from 15 residues. Per germline, CDR1 MNHEY and CDR2 SVGAGI. This CDR3 is CASSYSQNPPYEQYF. CDR3 DNA: TGTGCCAGCAGTTACTCGCAGAACCCTCCCTACGAGCAGTACTTC.

There are a few counts of this clone. The chain recombines TRBV6-5 with TRBJ2-1, with 7 bases that match TRBD2. Germline values: CDR1 MNHEY, CDR2 SVGAGI. Losses at the gene ends were 7 bases for V and 11 bases for J; bases not matched to a gene: 11. The CDR3 contains 13 residues. CDR3 in amino acids: CASNIASSGQQFF. CDR3 bases: TGTGCCAGCAATATCGCTTCTAGCGGCCAGCAGTTCTTC.

Only a few counts were recorded for this clone. The chain is built from TRBV9 and TRBJ2-1; no firm D call. This CDR3 region has 16 residues. Germline V gene lookup returns CDR1 SGDLS and CDR2 YYNGEE. V was cut by 0 bases and J by 2 bases, with 12 bases left in between. This chain's CDR3 is CASSVGESLTYNEQFF. CDR3 in DNA: TGTGCCAGCAGCGTAGGAGAGAGCCTTACCTACAATGAGCAGTTCTTC.

This chain connects TRBV6-5 to TRBJ2-7, with D tentatively TRBD1 (6 bases). The CDR3 loop spans 15 amino acids. The germline gives CDR1 MNHEY, CDR2 SVGAGI. Trimming left V 6 bases short and J 4 bases short, with 19 bases between. CDR3 amino acids: CASRVRGRGVYEQYF. DNA for the CDR3: TGTGCCAGCAGGGTCAGGGGCAGGGGAGTTTACGAGCAGTACTTC.